Below, 13 T cell receptor beta chains from the same sample are listed, as sequenced in a study of blood T cell repertoires in COVID-19. TCRdb keeps only in-frame clones here, not all; method: immunoSEQ multiplex PCR. Found here are 300,000 to 450,000 clones, 70% to 90% of them singletons; the top ten hold roughly 1.2%. The sequenced material came from PBMCs or T cells enriched from blood (not recorded which). These receptors originate from a woman aged 18-30 years who had recovered from COVID-19.

CDR3 protein: CASSLSGGAPPDTQYF. Written as DNA, the CDR3 is TGTGCCAGTAGTCTTAGCGGGGGGGCCCCCCCAGATACGCAGTATTTT. This chain uses TRBV19 with TRBJ2-3, with 11 bases matching TRBD2. The V and J ends lost 5 bases and 4 bases, in that order; junction bases with no gene match: 8. Germline CDR1 LNHDA, CDR2 SQIVND (reference sequence). The CDR3 loop spans 16 amino acids.

The V gene is TRBV7-3, the J gene TRBJ1-1, with D possibly matching TRBD1 (5 bases). The CDR3 is 13 amino acids. Trimming left V 0 bases short and J 10 bases short, with 12 bases between. Germline-derived CDR1 and CDR2 are SGHTA and FQGTGA. The CDR3 nucleotides read TGTGCCAGCAGCTTAACCGATAGGGGCTTAGCTTTCTTT. Protein sequence: CASSLTDRGLAFF.

The chain has TRBV25-1 and TRBJ1-4; 11 nucleotides align to TRBD1. Germline lookup yields CDR1 MGHDK and CDR2 SYGVNS. V shed 2 bases, J shed 5 bases, and the junction held 4 bases outside the gene matches. The CDR3 extends over 16 amino acids. CDR3 protein: CASSEPGQGANEKLFF. Here the CDR3 DNA reads TGTGCCAGCAGTGAACCCGGACAGGGGGCAAATGAAAAACTGTTTTTT.

Points on this clone: The junction departs from the called germline gene at one end, perhaps through a read error. The rearrangement links TRBV5-6 to TRBJ2-4; TRBD1 agrees at 7 bases. The germline gives CDR1 SGHDT, CDR2 YYEEEE. This CDR3 is built from 13 residues. The CDR3 sequence is CASSLGTVNIQYF. The CDR3, as DNA: TGTGCCAGCAGTTTGGGGACAGTAAACATTCAGTACTTC.

The genes are TRBV19 and TRBJ2-7; maybe TRBD2 (6 bases). Between the trimmed V and J ends, which lost 5 bases and 6 bases, there was a span of 14 bases. The germline CDR1 and CDR2 sequences are LNHDA and SQIVND (reference sequence). The CDR3 has 13 residues. The CDR3 reads CASSEIGGSEQYF. The CDR3 region has the DNA TGTGCCAGTAGTGAGATTGGAGGGTCCGAGCAGTACTTC. Drawing the rest from reference TRBV19 and TRBJ2-7, the complete variable domain is DGGITQSPKYLFRKEGQNVTLSCEQNLNHDAMYWYRQDPGQGLRLIYYSQIVNDFQKGDIAEGYSVSREKKESFPLTVTSAQKNPTAFYLCASSEIGGSEQYFGPGTRLTVT.

This chain connects TRBV7-3 to TRBJ2-3; TRBD2 matches 9 bases. The ends lost 1 base at V and 1 base at J; junction bases unmatched: 6. Germline V gene data show CDR1 as SGHTA and CDR2 as FQGTGA. The CDR3 length is 17 residues. CDR3 sequence (DNA): TGTGCCAGCAGCTTAAGTCCTAGCGGGATTGGCACAGATACGCAGTATTTT. Amino acids: CASSLSPSGIGTDTQYF.

The rearrangement uses TRBV18 and TRBJ2-7; maybe TRBD1 (6 bases). In germline, CDR1 is KGHSH, CDR2 LQKENI. The V end lost 5 bases, the J end lost 3 bases, and 8 bases lay between the germline ends. This CDR3 has 12 residues. The CDR3 DNA reads TGTGCCAGCTCAACGGACAGCTACGAGCAGTACTTC. Translating it yields CASSTDSYEQYF.

The chain couples TRBV7-2 to TRBJ1-2; D perhaps matches TRBD1 (5 bases). This CDR3 is 15 amino acids long. CDR1 and CDR2 (germline): SGHTA, FQGNSA. Deletions cut 2 bases from V and 10 bases from J, with 20 bases between. The CDR3 loop is CASSLSHSRTITYTF. The CDR3 nucleotides read TGTGCCAGCAGCTTAAGCCACAGTAGGACAATTACCTACACCTTC. Full variable domain (remainder filled in from reference TRBV7-2 and TRBJ1-2): GAGVSQSPSNKVTEKGKDVELRCDPISGHTALYWYRQSLGQGLEFLIYFQGNSAPDKSGLPSDRFSAERTGGSVSTLTIQRTQQEDSAVYLCASSLSHSRTITYTFGSGTRLTVV.

V is TRBV19 and J is TRBJ1-1; D uncertain. The CDR3 loop spans 11 amino acids. Trimming took off 9 bases at V and 9 bases at J, with 14 bases between the two ends. Germline assignment: CDR1 LNHDA and CDR2 SQIVND (reference sequence). The CDR3 spells CARPGRSQAFF. CDR3 nucleotides: TGTGCCAGGCCTGGGCGTTCCCAAGCTTTCTTT.

This sequence joins TRBV5-1 and TRBJ1-3, with 9 bases matching TRBD1. This CDR3 spans 15 amino acids. Germline loops: CDR1 SGHRS, CDR2 YFSETQ. Unmatched junction bases numbered 9, after V lost 3 bases and J lost 8 bases. CDR3 sequence: CASSSGQGWGDTIYF. CDR3 DNA: TGCGCCAGCAGCTCCGGACAGGGGTGGGGTGACACCATATATTTT.

The V gene is TRBV6-5, the J gene TRBJ2-7, with D perhaps matching TRBD1 (7 bases). Trimming stripped 10 bases from V and 9 bases from J, with 22 bases between. CDR3 length: 13 residues. CDR1 and CDR2 (germline): MNHEY, SVGAGI. DNA for the CDR3: TGTGCCACACTCGACCTAAACAGGGGAGGGCAGTACTTC. Protein product: CATLDLNRGGQYF.

This chain uses TRBV18 with TRBJ2-1; 8 positions agree with TRBD1. The CDR3 is 14 amino acids. V shed 3 bases, J shed 9 bases, and the junction held 7 bases outside the gene matches. Germline CDR1 reads KGHSH; CDR2 reads LQKENI. CDR3 DNA sequence: TGTGCCAGCTCACCGGATCGGACAGGGAGTGAGCAGTTCTTC. This codes for CASSPDRTGSEQFF. The full variable domain, with the rest looked up from reference TRBV18 and TRBJ2-1, is NAGVMQNPRHLVRRRGQEARLRCSPMKGHSHVYWYRQLPEEGLKFMVYLQKENIIDESGMPKERFSAEFPKEGPSILRIQQVVRGDSAAYFCASSPDRTGSEQFFGPGTRLTVL.

As regards this clone: Other DNA variants within this sample encode the same CDR3. The genes are TRBV3-1 (or the pseudogene TRBV3-2) and TRBJ1-4, with 8 nucleotides matching TRBD1. The CDR3 has 14 amino acids. Trimming at V came to 3 bases and at J to 7 bases, leaving 4 bases not matched to a gene. Germline loops: CDR1 LGHDT, CDR2 YNNKEL (reference sequence). DNA for the CDR3: TGTGCCAGCAGCCAGCAGGGGGCTGGTGAAAAACTGTTTTTT. Protein: CASSQQGAGEKLFF.